One and the same sample provided the 4 T cell receptor beta chains below, sequenced in a study of Ad26.COV2.S vaccination and SARS-CoV-2 variants (dated by TCRdb to about 2021). The receptor library was made with the immunoSEQ multiplex PCR assay. TCRdb took over this immuneACCESS table, retaining in-frame rearrangements with V and J assigned. Such tables are incomplete; in checked studies, under half of the missing clones stem from an unresolved V gene, and the remainder is unexplained. This sample has around 450,000 clones in its table, and around 90% of those were observed once. 10% to 15% of the sample belongs to the ten largest clones. This specimen's treatment or condition label, per the study, means: roughly 20 received Ad26.COV2.S at low or high dose, single or two shots; 5 received placebo; per-sample allocation not given. Repertoires of vaccine and placebo recipients were sequenced from samples collected on day 63 after the first injection.

The material was peripheral blood, obtained in a trial of Ad26.COV2.S vaccine versus placebo. These receptors were obtained from a person between 18 and 60 years old who received the Ad26.COV2.S COVID-19 vaccine or a placebo.

This clone was observed a single time. For the CDR3, the DNA is TGTGCCAGCTCCCCGGGGGGGAGCTCCTACGAGCAGTACTTC. This sequence encodes CASSPGGSSYEQYF. This chain links TRBV11-2 with TRBJ2-7; 8 bases align to TRBD2. The V segment lost 8 bases and the J segment 0 bases; nucleotides outside the gene matches: 6. From germline, CDR1 is SGHAT and CDR2 FQNNGV. The CDR3 totals 14 residues.

This sequence joins TRBV18 and TRBJ2-7; D gene ambiguous. V lost 2 bases, J lost 5 bases, and 13 bases lay in between. The CDR3 has 14 residues. Looked up from germline, CDR1 is KGHSH and CDR2 is LQKENI. CDR3 DNA sequence: TGTGCCAGCTCACCAGGGCGTGCTACGGACGAGCAGTACTTC. Encoded protein: CASSPGRATDEQYF.

The chain has TRBV9 and TRBJ2-3, with 9 bases aligning to TRBD2. In germline, CDR1 is SGDLS, CDR2 YYNGEE. The CDR3 covers 15 residues. Trimming cost V 5 bases and J 2 bases; bases outside gene matches: 6. CDR3 residues: CASRPAGGTTDTQYF. Written as DNA, the CDR3 is TGTGCCAGCAGACCAGCGGGAGGTACCACAGATACGCAGTATTTT.

The chain combines TRBV7-9 with TRBJ2-2; TRBD1 aligns across 7 bases. This CDR3 is 15 amino acids long. Germline values: CDR1 SEHNR, CDR2 FQNEAQ (reference sequence). The V and J ends lost 4 bases and 1 base, in that order; junction bases with no gene match: 3. CDR3 sequence (DNA): TGTGCCAGCAGCTCGGGGACAGAGAACACCGGGGAGCTGTTTTTT. Translation: CASSSGTENTGELFF.